Sequencing of this T cell receptor (beta chain) was carried out in a study of T cell repertoires in cytomegalovirus infection (dated by TCRdb to between 2019 and 2020). Looking at the study overall: Alongside well-studied HLA-B-restricted epitopes, the peptide stimulations were aimed at recently identified HLA-C-restricted CMV epitopes, whose presentation resists viral immunomodulation. Donor HLA type was relevant to the analysis, because carriage of CMV infection together with the matching HLA type was indicated by public TCR beta signatures. The research as a whole found: The ex vivo response was dominated by HLA-C-restricted CMV-specific TCR beta clonotypes, and the single most frequent clonotype in two of eight donors was supplied by these HLA-C-restricted clonotypes. Carriers of CMV infection plus the relevant HLA type were discriminated by the cumulative frequency of public TCR beta family members in the study cohort and in an independent roughly 400-donor cohort.

What this sample's treatment or condition label stands for: in vitro stimulation with specific CMV peptide epitopes to enrich CMV-specific T cells. TCRdb records Illumina HiSeq 1500 as the sequencer. TCRdb reanalyzed the raw reads on its own, using fastp at Q25 for trimming and MiXCR for clone calling, and kept in-frame beta chains. For every CDR3 protein sequence, its rows merge into one entry that carries the most common genes and DNA. This sample has some 500,000 distinct CDR3 sequences in its table, and about 40% of those were observed once. Of the sample, 48% is held by the ten largest clones. This clonotype was detected only a few times. Its antigen has not been determined. Base qualities are missing; no much larger clone stands one base away. The germline V gene supplies CDR1 SGHTA and CDR2 FQGNSA. Counted from cysteine to phenylalanine, this CDR3 has 13 amino acids. Left in the record is the CDR3 DNA by itself, 39 bases read in frame from the first base. The junction carries 8 bases between V and J, which are trimmed by 8 bases and 1 base respectively.

Here the sequenced sample was cultured PBMCs, taken from culture after CMV antigen stimulation. The sequence derives from a human donor in good health (CMV status not recorded). Some clones in this sample may be carry-over from other donors' samples. The rearranged segments are TRBV7-2 and TRBJ2-2; matching of 5 bases hints at TRBD2 as the D gene. DNA sequence: TGTGCCAGCCTTAGCGTGAACACCGGGGAGCTGTTTTTT. Its translation reads: CASLSVNTGELFF.